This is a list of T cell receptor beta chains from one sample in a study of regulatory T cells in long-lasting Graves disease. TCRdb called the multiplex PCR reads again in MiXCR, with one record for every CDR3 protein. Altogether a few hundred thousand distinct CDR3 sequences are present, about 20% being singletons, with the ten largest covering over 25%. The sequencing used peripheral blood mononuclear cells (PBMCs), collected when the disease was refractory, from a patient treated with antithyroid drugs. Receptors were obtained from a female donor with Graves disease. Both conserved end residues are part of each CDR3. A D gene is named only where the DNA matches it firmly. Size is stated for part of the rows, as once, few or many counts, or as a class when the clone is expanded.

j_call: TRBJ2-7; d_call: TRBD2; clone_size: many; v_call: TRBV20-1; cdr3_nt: TGCAGTGCTAGCCCGTCTTTGAGCGGGAGAACCTACGAGCAGTACTTC; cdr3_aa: CSASPSLSGRTYEQYF
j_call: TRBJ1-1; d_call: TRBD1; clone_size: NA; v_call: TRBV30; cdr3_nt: TGTGCCTCGACAGGGTTCCCTGAAGCTTTCTTT; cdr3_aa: CASTGFPEAFF
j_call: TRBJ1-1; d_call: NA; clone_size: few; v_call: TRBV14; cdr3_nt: TGTGCCAGCAGCCAAGATGATGGTTTCTTT; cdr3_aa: CASSQDDGFF
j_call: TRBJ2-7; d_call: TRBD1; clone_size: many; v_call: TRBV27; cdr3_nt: TGTGCCAGCAGTCCCGGACAGGGGCTCTACGAGCAGTACTTC; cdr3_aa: CASSPGQGLYEQYF
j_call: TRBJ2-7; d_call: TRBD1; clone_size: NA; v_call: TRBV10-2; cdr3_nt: TGCGCCAGTGGAGACAGGGGGCTCAACGAGCAGTACTTC; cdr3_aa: CASGDRGLNEQYF
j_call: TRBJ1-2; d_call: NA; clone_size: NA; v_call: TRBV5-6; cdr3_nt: TGTGCCAGCGAGCAGGGTCGGGACTATGGCTACACCTTC; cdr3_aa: CASEQGRDYGYTF
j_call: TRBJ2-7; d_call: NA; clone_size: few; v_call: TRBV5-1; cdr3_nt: TGCGCCAGCAGCTTAACAGCCGCTACAACCTACGAGCAGTACTTC; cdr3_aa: CASSLTAATTYEQYF
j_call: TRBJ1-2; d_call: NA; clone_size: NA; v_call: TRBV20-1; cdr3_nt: TGCAGTGCTTTAGAAAACTATGGCTACACCTTC; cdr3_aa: CSALENYGYTF
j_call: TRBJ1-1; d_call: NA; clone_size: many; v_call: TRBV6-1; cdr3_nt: TGTGCCAGCAGAGCCCAAGAGGTGAACACTGAAGCTTTCTTT; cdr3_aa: CASRAQEVNTEAFF
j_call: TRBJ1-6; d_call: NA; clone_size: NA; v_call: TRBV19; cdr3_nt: TGTGCCAGCTCGGACCGTGGCTCGGAAACTTCACCCCTCCACTTT; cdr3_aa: CASSDRGSETSPLHF
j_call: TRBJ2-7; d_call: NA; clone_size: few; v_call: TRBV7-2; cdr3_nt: TGTGCCAGCAGCATACCCGGACTCATGCGGAAGAACGAGCAGTACTTC; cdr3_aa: CASSIPGLMRKNEQYF
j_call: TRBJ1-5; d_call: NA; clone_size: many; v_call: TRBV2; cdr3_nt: TGTGCCAGCAGTGAGGAACAGGCTAATCAGCCCCAGCATTTT; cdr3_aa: CASSEEQANQPQHF
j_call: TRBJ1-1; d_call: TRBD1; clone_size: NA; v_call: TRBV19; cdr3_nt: TGTGCCAGTAATCAACAGGGGGCATACACTGAAGCTTTCTTT; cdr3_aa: CASNQQGAYTEAFF
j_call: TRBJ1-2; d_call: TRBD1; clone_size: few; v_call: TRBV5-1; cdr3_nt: TGCGCCAGCAGCTCCTCCGGGACAGGACGACTCGACTATGGCTACACCTTC; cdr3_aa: CASSSSGTGRLDYGYTF
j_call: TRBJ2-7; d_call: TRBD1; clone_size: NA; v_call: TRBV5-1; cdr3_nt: TGCGCCAGCAGCTTCGGGGACAGGCGGGTTAAATACGAGCAGTACTTC; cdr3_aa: CASSFGDRRVKYEQYF
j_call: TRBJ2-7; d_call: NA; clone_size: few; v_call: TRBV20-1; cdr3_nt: TGCAGTGCTAGAGCTTTGCAGGGGCCCTACGAGCAGTACTTC; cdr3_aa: CSARALQGPYEQYF
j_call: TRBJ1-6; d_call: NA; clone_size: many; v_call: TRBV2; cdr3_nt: TGTGCCAGCAGTGTTCGCCAGGGAGAATCACCCCTCCACTTT; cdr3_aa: CASSVRQGESPLHF
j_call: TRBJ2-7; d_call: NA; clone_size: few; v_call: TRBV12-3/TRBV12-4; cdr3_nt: TGTGCCAGCAGAGGGGACTTGGGCGAGCAGTACTTC; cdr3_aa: CASRGDLGEQYF
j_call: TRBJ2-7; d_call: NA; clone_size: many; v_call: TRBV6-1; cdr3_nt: TGTGCCAGCATCCTAGGGTCCTACGAGCAGTACTTC; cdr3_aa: CASILGSYEQYF
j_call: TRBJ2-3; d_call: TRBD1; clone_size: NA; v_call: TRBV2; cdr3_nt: TGTGCCAGCAGTGAAGAAGTAGGGGGCATCACAGATACGCAGTATTTT; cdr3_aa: CASSEEVGGITDTQYF
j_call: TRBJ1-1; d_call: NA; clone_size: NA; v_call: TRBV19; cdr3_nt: TGTGCCAGTAGTCCCGGGACCCACGGTGGTACTGAAGCTTTCTTT; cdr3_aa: CASSPGTHGGTEAFF
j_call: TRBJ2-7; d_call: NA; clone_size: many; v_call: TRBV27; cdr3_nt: TGTGCCAGCAGTCCCAAAGACGGACCAAACTACGAGCAGTACTTC; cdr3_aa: CASSPKDGPNYEQYF
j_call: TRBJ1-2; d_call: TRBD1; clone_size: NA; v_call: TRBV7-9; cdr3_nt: TGTGCCAGCAGCCCTACGGACAGGGGGCCGAACTATGGCTACACCTTC; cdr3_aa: CASSPTDRGPNYGYTF
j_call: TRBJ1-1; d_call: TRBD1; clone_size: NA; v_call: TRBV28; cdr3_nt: TGTGCCAGCAGTTTATGGGGGGGACAGGGGTCCTCTGAAGCTTTCTTT; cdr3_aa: CASSLWGGQGSSEAFF
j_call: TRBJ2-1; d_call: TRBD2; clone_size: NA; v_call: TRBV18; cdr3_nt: TGTGCCAGCTCACCACCGGCGGGCGGGAGTGACGGTGAGCAGTTCTTC; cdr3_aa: CASSPPAGGSDGEQFF
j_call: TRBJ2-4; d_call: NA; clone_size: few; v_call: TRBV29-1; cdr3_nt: TGCAGCGCCCGGCCAGTAGCCAAAAACATTCAGTACTTC; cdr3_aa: CSARPVAKNIQYF
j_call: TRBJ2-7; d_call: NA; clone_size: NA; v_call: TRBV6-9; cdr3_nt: TGTGCCAGCAGTTACCTGACACTCTTTTCCTACGAGCAGTACTTC; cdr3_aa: CASSYLTLFSYEQYF
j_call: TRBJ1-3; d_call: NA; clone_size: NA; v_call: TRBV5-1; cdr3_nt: TGCGCCAGCAGCTTGGACGGGGACAACTCTGGAAACACCATATATTTT; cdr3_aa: CASSLDGDNSGNTIYF
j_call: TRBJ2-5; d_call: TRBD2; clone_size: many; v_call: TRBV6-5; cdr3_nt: TGTGCCAGCAGTTCGGGACTAGCCGCCGGGGCCCAGTACTTC; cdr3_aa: CASSSGLAAGAQYF
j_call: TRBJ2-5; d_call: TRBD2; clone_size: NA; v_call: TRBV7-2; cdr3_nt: TGTGCCAGCAGCTTAGCAAGTGGGGGGGGGGGGTTGCACTTC; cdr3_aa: CASSLASGGGGLHF
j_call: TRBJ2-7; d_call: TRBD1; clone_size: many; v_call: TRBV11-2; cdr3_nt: TGTGCCAGCAGCTTAAGGGACAGGAGCTACGAGCAGTACTTC; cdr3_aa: CASSLRDRSYEQYF
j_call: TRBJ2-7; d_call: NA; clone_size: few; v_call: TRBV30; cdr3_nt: TGTGCCTGGGGATCGACAGGTTGGGGGGAGCAGTACTTC; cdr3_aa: CAWGSTGWGEQYF
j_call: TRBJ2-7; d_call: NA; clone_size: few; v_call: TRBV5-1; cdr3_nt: TGCGCCAGCAGCATGACACTTTTAGACTACGAGCAGTACTTC; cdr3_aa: CASSMTLLDYEQYF
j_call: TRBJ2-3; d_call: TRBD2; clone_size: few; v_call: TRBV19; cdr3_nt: TGTGCCAGTAGTATAGGTTCTTTAGCGGGAGTTCATGCAGATACGCAGTATTTT; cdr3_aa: CASSIGSLAGVHADTQYF
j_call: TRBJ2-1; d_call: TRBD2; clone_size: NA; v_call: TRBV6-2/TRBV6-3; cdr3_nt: TGTGCCAGCAGTCCCACCCGTCTAGCGGGTTTTCATGAGCAGTTCTTC; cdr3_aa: CASSPTRLAGFHEQFF
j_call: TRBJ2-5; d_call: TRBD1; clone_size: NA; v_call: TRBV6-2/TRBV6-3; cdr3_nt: TGTGCCAGCATCCAAAACCCGACAGGGGCCGGCGGAGAGACCCAGTACTTC; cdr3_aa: CASIQNPTGAGGETQYF
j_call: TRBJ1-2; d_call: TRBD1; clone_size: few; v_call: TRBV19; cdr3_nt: TGTGCCAGTAAGGGACGACAGGGCCAAGGATTAAATGGCTACACCTTC; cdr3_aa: CASKGRQGQGLNGYTF
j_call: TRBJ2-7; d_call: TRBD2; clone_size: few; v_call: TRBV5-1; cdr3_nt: TGCGCCAGCAGCTTCGCGACTAGCGGGAGTGACGAGCAGTACTTC; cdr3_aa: CASSFATSGSDEQYF
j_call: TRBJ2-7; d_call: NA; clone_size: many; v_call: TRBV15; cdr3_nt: TGTGCCACCGCCCTGAGGGAGCAAGAGCAGTACTTC; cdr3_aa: CATALREQEQYF
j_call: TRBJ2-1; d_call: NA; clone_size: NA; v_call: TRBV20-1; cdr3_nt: TGCAGTGCTAGAGACCCCTCGCGGGAAGAGCAGTTCTTC; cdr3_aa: CSARDPSREEQFF
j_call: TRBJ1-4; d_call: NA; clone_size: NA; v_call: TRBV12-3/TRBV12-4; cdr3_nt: TGTGCCAGCAGTTCAGCGCACGGGGAGACCCTGTTTTTT; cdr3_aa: CASSSAHGETLFF